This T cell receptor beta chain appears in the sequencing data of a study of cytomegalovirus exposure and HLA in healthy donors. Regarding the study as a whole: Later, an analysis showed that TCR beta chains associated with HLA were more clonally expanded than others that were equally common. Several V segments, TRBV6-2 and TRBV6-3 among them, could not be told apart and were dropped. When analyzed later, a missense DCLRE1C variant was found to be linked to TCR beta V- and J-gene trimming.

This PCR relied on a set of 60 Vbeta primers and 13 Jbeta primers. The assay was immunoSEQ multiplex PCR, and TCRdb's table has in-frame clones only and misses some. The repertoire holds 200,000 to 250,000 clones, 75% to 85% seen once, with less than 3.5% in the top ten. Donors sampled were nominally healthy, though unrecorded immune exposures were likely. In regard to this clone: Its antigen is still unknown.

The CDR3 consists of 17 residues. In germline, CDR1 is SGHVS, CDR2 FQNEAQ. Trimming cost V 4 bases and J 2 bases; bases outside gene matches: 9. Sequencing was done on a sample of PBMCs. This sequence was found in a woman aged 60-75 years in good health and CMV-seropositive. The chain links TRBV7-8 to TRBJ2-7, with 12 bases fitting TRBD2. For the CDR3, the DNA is TGTGCCAGCAGCTATGACGGGACTAGCGGGTATCCCTACGAGCAGTACTTC. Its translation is CASSYDGTSGYPYEQYF.